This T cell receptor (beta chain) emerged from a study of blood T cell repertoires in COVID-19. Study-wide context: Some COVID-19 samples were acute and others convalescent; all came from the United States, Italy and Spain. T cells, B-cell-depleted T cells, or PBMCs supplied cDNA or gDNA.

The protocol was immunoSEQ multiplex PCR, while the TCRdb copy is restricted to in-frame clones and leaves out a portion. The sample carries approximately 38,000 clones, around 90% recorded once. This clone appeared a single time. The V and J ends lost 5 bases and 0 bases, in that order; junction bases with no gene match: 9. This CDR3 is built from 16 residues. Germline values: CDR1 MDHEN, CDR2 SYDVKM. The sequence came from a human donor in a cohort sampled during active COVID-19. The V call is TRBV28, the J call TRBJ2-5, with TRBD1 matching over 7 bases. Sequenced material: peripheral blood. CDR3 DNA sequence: TGTGCCAGCAGTCCCCCGACAGGGACGCACCAAGAGACCCAGTACTTC. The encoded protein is CASSPPTGTHQETQYF.